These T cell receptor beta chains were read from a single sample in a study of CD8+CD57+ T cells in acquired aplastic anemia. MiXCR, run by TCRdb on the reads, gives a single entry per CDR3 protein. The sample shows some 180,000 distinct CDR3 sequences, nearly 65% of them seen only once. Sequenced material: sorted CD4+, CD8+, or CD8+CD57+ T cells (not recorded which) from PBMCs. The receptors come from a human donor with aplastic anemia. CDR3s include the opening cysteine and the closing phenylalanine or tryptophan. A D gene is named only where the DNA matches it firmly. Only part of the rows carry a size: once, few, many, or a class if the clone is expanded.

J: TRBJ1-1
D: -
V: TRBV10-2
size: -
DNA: TGCGCCAGCGGACAGACGAACACTGAAGCTTTCTTT
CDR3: CASGQTNTEAFF

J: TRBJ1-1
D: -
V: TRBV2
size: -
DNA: TGTGCCAGCAGTGTGAGGGAAGCTTTCTTT
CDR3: CASSVREAFF

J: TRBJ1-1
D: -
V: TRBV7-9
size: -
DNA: TGTGCCAGCAGCCCAGTAGTTGCGCAGGGAGCTTTCTTT
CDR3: CASSPVVAQGAFF

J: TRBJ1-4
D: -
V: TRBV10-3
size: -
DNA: TGTGCCATCAGTGGGGGGGAAAAACTGTTTTTT
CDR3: CAISGGEKLFF

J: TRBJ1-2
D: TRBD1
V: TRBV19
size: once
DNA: TGTGCCAGTAGTCCGCCGGGACAGGGGGCCTACTATGGCTACACCTTC
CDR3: CASSPPGQGAYYGYTF

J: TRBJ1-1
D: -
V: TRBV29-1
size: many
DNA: TGCAGCGTTCGCACCGGGACGGGAACGGGAGCTTTCTTT
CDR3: CSVRTGTGTGAFF

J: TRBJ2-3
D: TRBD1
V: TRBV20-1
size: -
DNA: TGCAGTGCTGTAACAGGGGGCCCGGCAGATACGCGGTATTTT
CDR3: CSAVTGGPADTRYF

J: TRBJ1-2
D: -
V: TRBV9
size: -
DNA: TGTGCCAGCAGCGAAGTCGGGAGCTATGGCTACACCTTC
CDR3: CASSEVGSYGYTF

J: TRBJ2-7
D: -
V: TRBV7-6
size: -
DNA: TGTGCCAGCAGTCGTCACAACCGGGACTCAACCTACGAGCAGTACTTC
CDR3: CASSRHNRDSTYEQYF

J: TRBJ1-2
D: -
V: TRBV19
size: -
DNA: TGTGCCAGTAGGAACCCAGGGGCGAGATCGACCTTATATGGCTACACCTTC
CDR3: CASRNPGARSTLYGYTF

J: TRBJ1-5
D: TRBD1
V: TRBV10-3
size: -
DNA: TGTGCCATCAGTACGACAGGGGGCGAGGTCCAGCATTTT
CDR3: CAISTTGGEVQHF

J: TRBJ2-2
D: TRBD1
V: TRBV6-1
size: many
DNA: TGTGCCAGCAGCGCACAGGGGGCGCAGACCGGGGAGCTGTTTTTT
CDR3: CASSAQGAQTGELFF

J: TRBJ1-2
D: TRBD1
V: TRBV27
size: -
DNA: TGTGCCAGCAGAAGAGGGACAGGGGACTATGGCTACACCTTC
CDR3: CASRRGTGDYGYTF

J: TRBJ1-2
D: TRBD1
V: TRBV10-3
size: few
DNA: TGTGCCATCAGTGAGTCTGGGACAGGGTATGGCTACACCTTC
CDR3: CAISESGTGYGYTF

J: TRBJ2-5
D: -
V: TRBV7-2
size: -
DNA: TGTGCCAGCAGCGCGTCGAGAGTAGAGACCCAGTACTTC
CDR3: CASSASRVETQYF

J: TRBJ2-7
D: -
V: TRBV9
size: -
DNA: TGTGCCAGCAGCGTTGACGGAGTCTCCTACGAGCAGTACTTC
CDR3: CASSVDGVSYEQYF

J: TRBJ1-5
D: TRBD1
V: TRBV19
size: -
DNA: TGTGCCAGTAGTATAAGCGGACAGGGTGCCGGTCAGCCCCAGCATTTT
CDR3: CASSISGQGAGQPQHF

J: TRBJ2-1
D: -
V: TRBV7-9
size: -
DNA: TGTGCCAGCACCCTTATGGGGGACGAGCAGTTCTTC
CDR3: CASTLMGDEQFF

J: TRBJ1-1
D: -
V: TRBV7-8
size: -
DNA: TGTGCCAGCAGCCAAAGGACGATTAGGGACACTGAAGCTTTCTTT
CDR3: CASSQRTIRDTEAFF

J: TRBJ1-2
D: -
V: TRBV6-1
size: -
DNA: TGTGCCATCAGGGGTTTGGGATTTAACTATGGCTACACCTTC
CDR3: CAIRGLGFNYGYTF

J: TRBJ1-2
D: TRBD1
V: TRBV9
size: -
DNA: TGTGCCAGCAGCGTGGGGACAGAAGGTGGCTACACCTTC
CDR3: CASSVGTEGGYTF

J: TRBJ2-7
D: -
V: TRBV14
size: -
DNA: TGTGCCAGCAGTCAAACCGGGGCGACCTACGAGCAGTACTTC
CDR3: CASSQTGATYEQYF

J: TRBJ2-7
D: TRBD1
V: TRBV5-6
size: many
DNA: TGTGCCAGCAGGTCGACCGGGACAGGGATTGGGGAGCAGTACTTC
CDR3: CASRSTGTGIGEQYF

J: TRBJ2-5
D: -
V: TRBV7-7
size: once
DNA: TGTGCTAGCAGCGTAGACGGAGAGACCCAGTACTTC
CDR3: CASSVDGETQYF

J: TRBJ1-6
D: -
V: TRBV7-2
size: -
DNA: TGTGCCAGCAGCTTAGTACCGGGGGCAGATTCACCCCTCCACTTT
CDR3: CASSLVPGADSPLHF

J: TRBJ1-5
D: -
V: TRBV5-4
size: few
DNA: TGTGCCAGCAGCTTTGGGGGCCCCGAGGTGCCCCAGCATTTT
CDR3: CASSFGGPEVPQHF

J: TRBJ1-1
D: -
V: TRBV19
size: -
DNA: TGTGCCAGTAGCACACCGGGACTCACTGAAGCTTTCTTT
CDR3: CASSTPGLTEAFF

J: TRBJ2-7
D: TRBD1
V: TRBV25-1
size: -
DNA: TGCGCCAGCAGCCTAGCTGGACAGGCCGCCTACGAGCAGTACTTC
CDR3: CASSLAGQAAYEQYF

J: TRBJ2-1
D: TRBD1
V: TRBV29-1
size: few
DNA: TGCAGCGTTGAAACAGGGGGCGATGAGCAGTTCTTC
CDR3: CSVETGGDEQFF

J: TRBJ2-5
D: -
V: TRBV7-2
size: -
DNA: TGTGCCAGCAGCCCCCCTGGAGGACTGGGGTCTCTTTTGCTTACCCAGTACTTC
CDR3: CASSPPGGLGSLLLTQYF

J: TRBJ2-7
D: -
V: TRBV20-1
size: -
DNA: TGCAGTGCGAGGGTGGCCCTCAAGACCTACGAGCAGTACTTC
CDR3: CSARVALKTYEQYF

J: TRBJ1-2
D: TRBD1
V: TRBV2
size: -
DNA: TGTGCCAGTAGGGGGACAGCCCGTCTCTATGGCTACACCTTC
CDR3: CASRGTARLYGYTF

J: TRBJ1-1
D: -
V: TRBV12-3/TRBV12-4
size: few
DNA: TGTGCCAGCAGGGTTGGGCAGAACACTGAAGCTTTCTTT
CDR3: CASRVGQNTEAFF

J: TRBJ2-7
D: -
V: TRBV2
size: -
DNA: TGTGCCACGGGGGGGACAGGGTCCTACGAGCAGTACTTC
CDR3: CATGGTGSYEQYF

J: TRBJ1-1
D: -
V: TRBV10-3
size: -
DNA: TGTGCCATCAGTGAGTCCGGGGGGGGGGCTGAAGCTTTCTTT
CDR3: CAISESGGGAEAFF

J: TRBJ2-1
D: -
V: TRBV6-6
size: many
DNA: TGTGCCAGCAGTTACTCGCAAGGCTACAATGAGCAGTTCTTC
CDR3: CASSYSQGYNEQFF

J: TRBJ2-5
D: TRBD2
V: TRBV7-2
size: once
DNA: TGTGCCAGCAGCCCACTAGCGGGGGGCGGGCAAGAGACCCAGTACTTC
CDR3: CASSPLAGGGQETQYF

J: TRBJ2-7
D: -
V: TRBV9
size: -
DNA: TGTGCCAGCAGCGTAGACGGGGAACCCTACGAGCAGTACTTC
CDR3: CASSVDGEPYEQYF

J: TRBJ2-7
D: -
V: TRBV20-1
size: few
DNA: TGCAGTGCTAGAGATCAGGGGAGCTACGAGCAGTACTTC
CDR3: CSARDQGSYEQYF

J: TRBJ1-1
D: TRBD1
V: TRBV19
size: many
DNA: TGTGCCAGTAGCCAGGGACAGGGGATGTGGAACACTGAAGCTTTCTTT
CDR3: CASSQGQGMWNTEAFF

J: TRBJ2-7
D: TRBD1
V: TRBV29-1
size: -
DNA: TGCAGCGTTGAAGGTGGGGGACAGGGCTACGAGCAGTACTTC
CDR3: CSVEGGGQGYEQYF

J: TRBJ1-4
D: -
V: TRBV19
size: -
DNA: TGTGCCAGTAGTCCGCAGGGAAGGCGTAATGAAAAACTGTTTTTT
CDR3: CASSPQGRRNEKLFF

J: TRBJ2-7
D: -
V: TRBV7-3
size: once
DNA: TGTGCCAGCACCACGCGGGTAGGGACCGAGCAGTACTTC
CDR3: CASTTRVGTEQYF

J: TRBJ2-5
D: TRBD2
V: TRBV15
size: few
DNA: TGTGCCACCACAGGAAAGAGCGGGGAGTCAATACAAGAGACCCAGTACTTC
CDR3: CATTGKSGESIQETQYF

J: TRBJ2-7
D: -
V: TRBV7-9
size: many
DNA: TGTGCCAGCAGCTTACCGTTAGCGCCATCCCACGAGCAGTACTTC
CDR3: CASSLPLAPSHEQYF

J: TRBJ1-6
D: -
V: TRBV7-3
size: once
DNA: TGTGCCAGCAGCTCAACAGGACCGGGCTCACCCCTCCACTTT
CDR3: CASSSTGPGSPLHF

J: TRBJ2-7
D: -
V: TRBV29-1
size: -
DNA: TGCAGCGCCTGGGGCTCCTACGAGCAGTACTTC
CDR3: CSAWGSYEQYF

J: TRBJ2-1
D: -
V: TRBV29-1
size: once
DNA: TGCAGCGTTTTAACAGGCCTCAGCTCCCACAATGAGCAGTTCTTC
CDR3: CSVLTGLSSHNEQFF

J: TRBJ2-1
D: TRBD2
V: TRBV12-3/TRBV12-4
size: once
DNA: TGTGCCAGCAGTCCGGAGACTAGCACAGATACGCAGTTCTTC
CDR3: CASSPETSTDTQFF

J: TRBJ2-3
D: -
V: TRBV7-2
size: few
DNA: TGTGCCAGCGCAGGTCGGGGAACGCAGTATTTT
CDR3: CASAGRGTQYF

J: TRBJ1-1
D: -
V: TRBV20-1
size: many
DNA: TGCAGTGCTAGAGCTTGGGGCAACACTGAAGCTTTCTTT
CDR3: CSARAWGNTEAFF

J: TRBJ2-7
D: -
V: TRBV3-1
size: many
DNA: TGTGCCAGCAGCCACAAGGAGGGCCCAGATCGCCACGAGCAGTACTTC
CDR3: CASSHKEGPDRHEQYF

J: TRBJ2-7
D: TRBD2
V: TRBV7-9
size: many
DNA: TGTGCCAGCAGCTTAAATTTGACACCTCTGCCTAGCGGGGATCTCTACGAGCAGTACTTC
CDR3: CASSLNLTPLPSGDLYEQYF

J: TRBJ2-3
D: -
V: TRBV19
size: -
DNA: TGTGCCAGTAGTATAGGACAGAGAGACAATCAGCCCCAGTATTTT
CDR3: CASSIGQRDNQPQYF

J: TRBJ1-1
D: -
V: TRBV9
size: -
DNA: TGTGCCAGCAGCAGAGGGTGGCCGATGAACACTGAAGCTTTCTTT
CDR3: CASSRGWPMNTEAFF

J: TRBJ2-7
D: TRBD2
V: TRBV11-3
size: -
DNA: TGTGCCAGCAGCTTGTGGGCGGGAGTATCCTACGAGCAGTACTTC
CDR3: CASSLWAGVSYEQYF

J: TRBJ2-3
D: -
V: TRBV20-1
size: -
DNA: TGCAGTGTCCGGGGGCGAAACACAGATACGCAGTATTTT
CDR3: CSVRGRNTDTQYF

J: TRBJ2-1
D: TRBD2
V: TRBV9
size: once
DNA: TGTGCCAGCAGCGGAGTAGCGGGATACAATGAGCAGTTCTTC
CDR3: CASSGVAGYNEQFF

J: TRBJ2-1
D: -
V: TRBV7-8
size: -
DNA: TGTGCCAGCAGCCCGGGCGTAAGTAGTCAGTTCTTC
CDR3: CASSPGVSSQFF

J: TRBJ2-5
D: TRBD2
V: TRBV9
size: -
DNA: TGTGCCAGCAGCTCTGGAGCGGGAGGAGGACAAGAGACCCAGTACTTC
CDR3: CASSSGAGGGQETQYF